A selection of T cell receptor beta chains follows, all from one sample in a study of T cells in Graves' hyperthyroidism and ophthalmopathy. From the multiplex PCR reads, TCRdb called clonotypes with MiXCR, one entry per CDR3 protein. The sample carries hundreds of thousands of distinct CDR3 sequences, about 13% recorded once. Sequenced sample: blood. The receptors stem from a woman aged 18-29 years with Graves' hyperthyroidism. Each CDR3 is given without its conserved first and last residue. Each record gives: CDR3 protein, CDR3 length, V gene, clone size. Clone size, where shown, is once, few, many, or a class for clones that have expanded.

CDR3: ASSFYPSGGLAF
length: 12
V: TRBV5-6
size: many

CDR3: ASSQGLSDRETQY
length: 13
V: TRBV3-1
size: once

CDR3: ASSEASGGPYEQY
length: 13
V: TRBV2
size: many

CDR3: ATRGVSDSPLH
length: 11
V: TRBV19
size: .

CDR3: ASCTGLAGPYEQY
length: 13
V: TRBV5-5
size: .

CDR3: ASSLFFRDRGSYNEQF
length: 16
V: TRBV3-1
size: many

CDR3: ASSMDRMNTEAS
length: 12
V: TRBV19
size: few

CDR3: SAPPGVDEQY
length: 10
V: TRBV20-1
size: few

CDR3: SARDLTGFGYGTQY
length: 14
V: TRBV20-1
size: many

CDR3: ASSPWSGATSMNTEAF
length: 16
V: TRBV5-1
size: many

CDR3: ASKPGQGASNYGYT
length: 14
V: TRBV12-3/TRBV12-4
size: many

CDR3: ASRLNLENRGNTIY
length: 14
V: TRBV28
size: few

CDR3: SVGSEGYTQY
length: 10
V: TRBV29-1
size: many

CDR3: ASRQGQGRETQY
length: 12
V: TRBV7-9
size: many

CDR3: ASSPDRGGGQPQH
length: 13
V: TRBV27
size: many

CDR3: ASTLEGQPQH
length: 10
V: TRBV28
size: many

CDR3: ATSTGTGAETQY
length: 12
V: TRBV15
size: .

CDR3: ASSRNRESNQPQH
length: 13
V: TRBV4-1
size: once

CDR3: ASSPGQGAVDEQF
length: 13
V: TRBV7-8
size: .

CDR3: ASSLGGTLF
length: 9
V: TRBV12-3/TRBV12-4
size: .

CDR3: ATETSVTDTQY
length: 11
V: TRBV24-1
size: many

CDR3: ASSESEAGLGYT
length: 12
V: TRBV10-2
size: many

CDR3: ASSPMGSFNEKLF
length: 13
V: TRBV2
size: many

CDR3: ASSLFRGNGNTIY
length: 13
V: TRBV11-2
size: .

CDR3: SATWTDSYEQY
length: 11
V: TRBV20-1
size: few

CDR3: ASSQGWTGDTGELF
length: 14
V: TRBV3-1
size: .

CDR3: ASSDRSRETQY
length: 11
V: TRBV2
size: many

CDR3: ASRPSGNTIY
length: 10
V: TRBV28
size: many

CDR3: ASGDKTQY
length: 8
V: TRBV6-1
size: many

CDR3: SARAGGPNQPQH
length: 12
V: TRBV20-1
size: .

CDR3: ATTTSGGVKSYEQY
length: 14
V: TRBV19
size: few

CDR3: ASRLSGNNEQF
length: 11
V: TRBV27
size: many

CDR3: ASSQGLGLAGGRISYNEQF
length: 19
V: TRBV4-1
size: .

CDR3: ASSLGPQGYGYT
length: 12
V: TRBV5-1
size: .

CDR3: SVILPRTGELF
length: 11
V: TRBV29-1
size: few

CDR3: ASSQTGTSGESSYNEQF
length: 17
V: TRBV14
size: many

CDR3: ARESQGGDITNYGYI
length: 15
V: TRBV2
size: .

CDR3: ASSQNQGTGETQY
length: 13
V: TRBV3-1
size: many

CDR3: ASSTGTSGHYNEQF
length: 14
V: TRBV4-2
size: .

CDR3: ASSLGHPREQY
length: 11
V: TRBV12-3/TRBV12-4
size: many

CDR3: ASSVAPSATYEQY
length: 13
V: TRBV9
size: many

CDR3: SARASRIHTDTQY
length: 13
V: TRBV20-1
size: many

CDR3: SATQGGNQPQH
length: 11
V: TRBV20-1
size: few

CDR3: ASKVPDREGSGANVLT
length: 16
V: TRBV27
size: few

CDR3: SATRGNLATNEKLF
length: 14
V: TRBV20-1
size: many

CDR3: ASSLTRGTVSYNEQY
length: 15
V: TRBV5-5
size: .

CDR3: ASSQDMAGAGVAAELF
length: 16
V: TRBV14
size: few

CDR3: SAPRREQF
length: 8
V: TRBV20-1
size: many

CDR3: ASSPRQGYTGELF
length: 13
V: TRBV9
size: .

CDR3: SNERASGARGDEQF
length: 14
V: TRBV29-1
size: many

CDR3: ASSQSLWDRGPDTGELF
length: 17
V: TRBV4-1
size: .